Following are 6 T cell receptor beta chains from one sample sequenced in a study of OX40 agonist ivuxolimab in advanced cancers. Library construction relied on the immunoSEQ multiplex PCR assay. This immuneACCESS table, as held by TCRdb, lists in-frame sequences with V and J called but not all clones. Of the missing ones, under half trace to an unresolved V gene in checked studies; the others have no known cause. The sample data list 61,000 or so clones, and about 80% of these were observed just once. About 2.1% of the sample goes to the ten largest clones. The source material was CD4+ or CD8+ T cells sorted from blood, sampled in a trial of the OX40 agonist ivuxolimab. The receptors originated from an adult with an advanced solid tumor such as melanoma, head and neck, liver or kidney cancer.

The chain couples TRBV28 to TRBJ2-1; 11 bases align to TRBD2. The germline gives CDR1 MDHEN, CDR2 SYDVKM. V gave up 8 bases and J gave up 10 bases; unmatched junction bases: 7. This CDR3 contains 13 residues. CDR3 amino acids: CASLAGGPGEQFF. The DNA of the CDR3 is TGTGCCAGCCTAGCGGGGGGTCCCGGGGAGCAGTTCTTC.

This clone was observed a handful of times. The chain uses TRBV27 and TRBJ1-2; 9 bases agree with TRBD1. CDR1 and CDR2 from the germline V gene are MNHEY and SMNVEV (reference sequence). This CDR3 has 13 amino acids. The V gene end was trimmed by 8 bases and the J gene end by 6 bases; junction bases not matched to a gene: 7. Here the CDR3 reads CASGTGLRHGYTF. CDR3 bases: TGTGCCAGCGGGACAGGGCTGCGTCATGGCTACACCTTC.

This clone qualifies as medium-sized. The V and J genes are TRBV20-1 and TRBJ1-1, with D hard to call. Germline assignment: CDR1 DFQATT and CDR2 SNEGSKA (reference sequence). The CDR3 is 11 amino acids. V was clipped by 8 bases and J by 0 bases, with 7 bases between them. Here the CDR3 reads CSSIVNTEAFF. The CDR3 DNA reads TGCAGTTCAATAGTGAACACTGAAGCTTTCTTT.

This chain joins TRBV29-1 and TRBJ2-7, with D hard to call. V was shortened by 4 bases and J by 6 bases, with 13 bases between the two germline ends. The CDR3 consists of 12 residues. CDR1 and CDR2 (germline): SQVTM, ANQGSEA. CDR3 in DNA: TGCAGCGTTGGTAGGTCCATTCTCGAGCAGTACTTC. Its protein product is CSVGRSILEQYF.

This chain's CDR3 is CASSGTVSPYAKLFF. CDR3 DNA sequence: TGCGCCAGCAGTGGTACGGTCTCCCCCTATGCAAAACTGTTTTTT. The chain is built from TRBV4-1 and TRBJ1-4, with unresolved D. Trimming stripped 6 bases from V and 10 bases from J, with 21 bases between. CDR1 is MGHRA and CDR2 is YSYEKL in the germline V gene. The CDR3 consists of 15 residues.

This chain uses TRBV19 with TRBJ1-1; D gene unclear. V lost 4 bases and J 3 bases, leaving 12 bases between the germline ends. The CDR3 is 14 residues long. Germline CDR1 and CDR2: LNHDA and SQIVND (reference sequence). As DNA, the CDR3 is TGTGCCAGTAGTAGCGAAGGGCCGTACACTGAAGCTTTCTTT. Its protein product is CASSSEGPYTEAFF.